This entry lists 28 T cell receptor beta chains sequenced from one sample in a study of blood T cell repertoires in COVID-19. Assay used: immunoSEQ multiplex PCR; TCRdb lists only in-frame clones, some missing. The table has some 60,000 clones, more than 85% seen once. Sample: peripheral blood. Receptor source: a man in his sixties with acute or convalescent COVID-19.

The rearrangement links TRBV6-5 to TRBJ2-1; the D gene is possibly TRBD1 (6 bases). Trimming took 7 bases from V and 3 from J, leaving 13 bases between them. From germline, CDR1 is MNHEY and CDR2 SVGAGI. The CDR3 is made up of 14 amino acids. This CDR3 reads CASTKGGYYNEQFF. Here the CDR3 DNA reads TGTGCCAGCACCAAAGGGGGATACTACAATGAGCAGTTCTTC.

The chain has TRBV7-9 and TRBJ2-7; TRBD1 is a possible D gene (6 bases). The CDR3 is 12 residues long. The V gene's germline CDR1 is SEHNR and CDR2 FQNEAQ (reference sequence). The V end was cut by 5 bases, the J end by 7 bases, with 12 bases between. CDR3 coding DNA: TGTGCCAGCAGCCGAAGAGACAGGGAGCAGTACTTC. Protein: CASSRRDREQYF.

The genes are TRBV9 and TRBJ1-2, with 9 bases that match TRBD1. J gave up 7 bases and V 0 bases, and 7 bases lay outside the gene matches. Per the germline V gene, CDR1 is SGDLS and CDR2 is YYNGEE. The CDR3 runs 15 residues. CDR3 sequence (DNA): TGTGCCAGCAGCGTAGAGGGACAGGGAATGAGTGGCTACACCTTC. Translating it yields CASSVEGQGMSGYTF.

CDR3 nucleotides: TGTGCCAGTAGTATAGCCGGCGGAGAGACCCAGTACTTC. Translated: CASSIAGGETQYF. The J gene is TRBJ2-5, the V gene TRBV19; D is ambiguous. V was pared by 1 base and J by 4 bases, with 7 bases between. The CDR3 loop spans 13 amino acids. CDR1 LNHDA and CDR2 SQIVND come from the germline V gene (reference sequence).

The chain links TRBV12-3 or TRBV12-4 to TRBJ1-2, with D possibly being TRBD1 (6 bases). The CDR3 totals 13 residues. Deletions cut 4 bases from V and 6 bases from J, with 12 bases between. The DNA for the CDR3 is TGTGCCAGCAGTTGGGACACCGTTCATGGCTACACCTTC. Translated: CASSWDTVHGYTF.

This clone was detected a few times. This chain uses TRBV7-9 with TRBJ2-1; 8 bases line up with TRBD1. V lost 2 bases to trimming and J lost 0 bases; unmatched junction nucleotides: 3. CDR1 and CDR2 (germline): SEHNR, FQNEAQ (reference sequence). CDR3 size: 16 residues. CDR3 sequence reads: CASSLITGGSYNEQFF. The CDR3, as DNA: TGTGCCAGCAGCTTAATTACAGGGGGCTCCTACAATGAGCAGTTCTTC.

This chain links TRBV28 with TRBJ2-7; 11 nucleotides line up with TRBD2. The V gene's germline CDR1 is MDHEN and CDR2 SYDVKM. CDR3 length equals 15 residues. The ends lost 4 bases at V and 3 bases at J; junction bases unmatched: 5. For the CDR3, the DNA is TGTGCCAGCAGTTCCGGGACTAGCGGACTCTACGAGCAGTACTTC. The encoded protein is CASSSGTSGLYEQYF.

V gene TRBV4-1 combines with J gene TRBJ2-7; 7 bases are shared with TRBD1. The CDR3 totals 14 residues. V lost 3 bases to trimming and J lost 2 bases; unmatched junction nucleotides: 4. Germline V gene sequence: CDR1 MGHRA, CDR2 YSYEKL. CDR3 DNA sequence: TGCGCCAGCAGCCAGTACAGGGGCCCCTACGAGCAGTACTTC. Translating gives CASSQYRGPYEQYF.

The chain links TRBV6-5 to TRBJ2-1; 11 bases are shared with TRBD2. The CDR3 is made up of 15 amino acids. Germline V gene lookup returns CDR1 MNHEY and CDR2 SVGAGI. Trimming took 3 bases from V and 6 from J; bases not matched to a gene: 4. The CDR3: CASSYPGLAGNEQFF. The CDR3 DNA follows: TGTGCCAGCAGTTATCCAGGACTAGCGGGCAATGAGCAGTTCTTC.

The V call is TRBV4-3, the J call TRBJ1-4; D ambiguous. Germline CDR1 LGHNA, CDR2 YSLEER. CDR3 size: 16 residues. V was pared by 2 bases and J by 8 bases, with 18 bases between. The CDR3 nucleotides read TGCGCCAGCAGCCAATCCTTCGGGTCGCCGGGGGAAAAACTGTTTTTT. This sequence encodes CASSQSFGSPGEKLFF.

The chain combines TRBV7-6 with TRBJ1-2; tentative D call: TRBD1 (6 bases). V dropped 5 bases and J dropped 11 bases, with 24 bases sitting between them. Germline-derived CDR1 and CDR2 are SGHVS and FNYEAQ. This CDR3 is 15 amino acids long. In DNA form, the CDR3 reads TGTGCCAGCAGCCCACGCTCGGACAGCTTATCTGGGTACACCTTC. Its translation: CASSPRSDSLSGYTF.

Only one count was recorded for this clone. The chain couples TRBV2 to TRBJ2-1; D is undetermined. CDR3 length: 18 residues. V was shortened by 0 bases and J by 4 bases, with 19 bases between the two germline ends. Germline V gene data show CDR1 as SNHLY and CDR2 as FYNNEI. For the CDR3, the DNA is TGTGCCAGCAGTGAAGCGTCTCAAAGCCGTAGCTATTACAATGAGCAGTTCTTC. Residues: CASSEASQSRSYYNEQFF.

V and J are TRBV9 and TRBJ2-2; 9 bases map to TRBD1. The germline CDR1 and CDR2 sequences are SGDLS and YYNGEE. Trimming cost V 4 bases and J 4 bases; bases outside gene matches: 8. The CDR3 is 16 amino acids. In DNA form, the CDR3 reads TGTGCCAGCAGCTCCCGGGACAGGGTGACCACCGGGGAGCTGTTTTTT. Protein sequence: CASSSRDRVTTGELFF.

The J gene is TRBJ2-7, the V gene TRBV27, with 7 bases aligning to TRBD2. J lost 5 bases, V lost 3 bases, and 10 bases had no gene match. This CDR3 has 15 residues. Germline V gene sequence: CDR1 MNHEY, CDR2 SMNVEV (reference sequence). DNA of the CDR3: TGTGCCAGCAGTTTGGGTAGCGGGTCAAGAGACGAGCAGTACTTC. Protein product: CASSLGSGSRDEQYF.

The chain uses TRBV7-8 and TRBJ1-2; perhaps TRBD1 as D (6 bases). The CDR3 is 15 residues long. Germline values: CDR1 SGHVS, CDR2 FQNEAQ. V lost 3 bases to trimming and J lost 1 base, with 12 bases between them. The CDR3 nucleotides are TGTGCCAGCAGCTTCAGGGGCCCCCTTAACTATGGCTACACCTTC. Amino acids: CASSFRGPLNYGYTF.

This clone was seen more than once but under ten times. The chain employs TRBV5-1 and TRBJ1-2; no clear D gene. The CDR3 is 15 residues long. The germline V and J ends were trimmed by 4 bases and 2 bases, with 15 bases remaining between them. From germline, CDR1 is SGHRS and CDR2 YFSETQ. The CDR3 is CASSPFPDGNYGYTF. In DNA, the CDR3 is TGCGCCAGCAGCCCTTTTCCAGACGGGAACTATGGCTACACCTTC. The whole variable domain, filled in from reference TRBV5-1 and TRBJ1-2, reads KAGVTQTPRYLIKTRGQQVTLSCSPISGHRSVSWYQQTPGQGLQFLFEYFSETQRNKGNFPGRFSGRQFSNSRSEMNVSTLELGDSALYLCASSPFPDGNYGYTFGSGTRLTVV.

In its sample, this clone was seen once. The chain has TRBV11-2 and TRBJ2-1, with TRBD2 as a possible D gene (6 bases). The length of the CDR3 is 16 residues. Looked up from germline, CDR1 is SGHAT and CDR2 is FQNNGV. The V end lost 5 bases, the J end lost 0 bases, and 14 bases lay between the germline ends. The CDR3 DNA reads TGTGCCAGCAGCCCCATACGGGGGAGCTCCTACAATGAGCAGTTCTTC. Translating it yields CASSPIRGSSYNEQFF.

This clone was recorded once. This chain connects TRBV6-2 or TRBV6-3 to TRBJ1-2; D uncertain. The V and J ends lost 4 bases and 7 bases respectively, with 16 bases between them. Germline CDR1 is MNHEY and CDR2 is SVGEGT. The CDR3 contains 14 residues. The CDR3 coding sequence is TGTGCCAGCAGTTCCTTACACCATCGGGGTGGCTACACCTTC. It translates to CASSSLHHRGGYTF.

The chain combines TRBV4-2 with TRBJ2-7, with 13 bases fitting TRBD2. Germline V gene sequence: CDR1 LGHNA, CDR2 YNFKEQ. The length of the CDR3 is 16 residues. V shed 0 bases, J shed 5 bases, and the junction held 4 bases outside the gene matches. The CDR3 DNA follows: TGTGCCAGCAGCCAAGATCGGACTAGCGGGAGTAACGAGCAGTACTTC. As protein: CASSQDRTSGSNEQYF.

This clone appeared a single time. The J gene is TRBJ1-5, the V gene TRBV6-2 or TRBV6-3; TRBD1 agrees at 8 bases. Germline V lookup: CDR1 MNHEY, CDR2 SVGEGT. The CDR3 sequence is 16 residues long. V shed 6 bases, J shed 4 bases, and the junction held 11 bases outside the gene matches. This chain's CDR3 is CASSRLPGQANQPQHF. For the CDR3, the DNA is TGTGCCAGCAGCCGACTTCCGGGACAGGCGAATCAGCCCCAGCATTTT.

The rearrangement links TRBV30 to TRBJ2-6; 11 nucleotides line up with TRBD2. The CDR3 is 17 residues long. The germline gives CDR1 GTSNPN, CDR2 SVGIG (reference sequence). After removal of 1 base from V and 1 base from J, the junction contained 3 bases not matched to a gene. CDR3: CAWSAVAGGSGANVLTF. The CDR3 DNA reads TGTGCCTGGAGTGCAGTAGCGGGAGGGTCTGGGGCCAACGTCCTGACTTTC.

The V gene is TRBV9, the J gene TRBJ1-5; TRBD1 might be the D (5 bases). The CDR3 sequence is 16 residues long. V lost 4 bases and J lost 6, with 20 bases in between. Germline CDR1 is SGDLS and CDR2 is YYNGEE. The CDR3 loop reads CASSPGRGVIGQPQHF. CDR3 bases: TGTGCCAGCAGCCCCGGACGGGGGGTTATAGGTCAGCCCCAGCATTTT.

This CDR3 is CASSVGPGPEEGEQYF. CDR3 coding DNA: TGTGCCAGCAGCGTAGGACCAGGGCCAGAGGAGGGCGAGCAGTACTTC. This chain links TRBV9 with TRBJ2-7; D is possibly TRBD2 (6 bases). Germline V gene lookup returns CDR1 SGDLS and CDR2 YYNGEE. V lost 0 bases and J lost 6, with 19 bases in between. CDR3 length equals 16 residues.

The V and J genes are TRBV5-6 and TRBJ2-7; TRBD1 might be the D (5 bases). CDR3 length equals 15 residues. The V end was cut by 0 bases, the J end by 4 bases, with 14 bases between. The V gene's germline CDR1 is SGHDT and CDR2 YYEEEE. The DNA for the CDR3 is TGTGCCAGCAGCTTGGCCCCGGGCAGGGTTTACGAGCAGTACTTC. It specifies CASSLAPGRVYEQYF.

The chain is built from TRBV14 and TRBJ2-2, with 8 bases aligning to TRBD1. The germline CDR1 and CDR2 sequences are SGHDN and FVKESK. The CDR3 totals 16 residues. With V trimmed by 1 base and J by 4 bases, 5 bases remained unmatched. CDR3 amino acids: CASSQVQGAITGELFF. As DNA, the CDR3 is TGTGCCAGCAGCCAAGTCCAGGGGGCGATCACCGGGGAGCTGTTTTTT.

The chain combines TRBV4-1 with TRBJ1-5, with 9 bases matching TRBD1. This CDR3 is 16 amino acids long. V was clipped by 2 bases and J by 1 base; unmatched bases: 3. The germline gives CDR1 MGHRA, CDR2 YSYEKL. The CDR3 nucleotides are TGCGCCAGCAGCCAATTGGACAGGGGAAGCAATCAGCCCCAGCATTTT. Translated, it gives CASSQLDRGSNQPQHF.

The chain carries TRBV23-1 and TRBJ2-7, with 11 nucleotides matching TRBD1. TRBV23-1 is an ORF; its function is uncertain. V shed 9 bases, J shed 7 bases, and the junction held 8 bases outside the gene matches. The length of the CDR3 is 13 residues. CDR3: CASPGQGAGEQYF. CDR3 coding DNA: TGCGCCAGTCCCGGACAGGGGGCAGGGGAGCAGTACTTC.

This clone was detected only once. This sequence joins TRBV9 and TRBJ2-2; maybe TRBD1 (5 bases). CDR1 is SGDLS and CDR2 is YYNGEE in the germline V gene. CDR3 length equals 16 residues. Trimming shortened V by 3 bases and J by 0 bases, and 12 bases separated the two germline ends. The CDR3 spells CASSEGWAPNTGELFF. CDR3 bases: TGTGCCAGCAGCGAGGGGTGGGCACCGAACACCGGGGAGCTGTTTTTT. The full variable domain, completed using reference TRBV9 and TRBJ2-2, is DSGVTQTPKHLITATGQRVTLRCSPRSGDLSVYWYQQSLDQGLQFLIQYYNGEERAKGNILERFSAQQFPDLHSELNLSSLELGDSALYFCASSEGWAPNTGELFFGEGSRLTVL.